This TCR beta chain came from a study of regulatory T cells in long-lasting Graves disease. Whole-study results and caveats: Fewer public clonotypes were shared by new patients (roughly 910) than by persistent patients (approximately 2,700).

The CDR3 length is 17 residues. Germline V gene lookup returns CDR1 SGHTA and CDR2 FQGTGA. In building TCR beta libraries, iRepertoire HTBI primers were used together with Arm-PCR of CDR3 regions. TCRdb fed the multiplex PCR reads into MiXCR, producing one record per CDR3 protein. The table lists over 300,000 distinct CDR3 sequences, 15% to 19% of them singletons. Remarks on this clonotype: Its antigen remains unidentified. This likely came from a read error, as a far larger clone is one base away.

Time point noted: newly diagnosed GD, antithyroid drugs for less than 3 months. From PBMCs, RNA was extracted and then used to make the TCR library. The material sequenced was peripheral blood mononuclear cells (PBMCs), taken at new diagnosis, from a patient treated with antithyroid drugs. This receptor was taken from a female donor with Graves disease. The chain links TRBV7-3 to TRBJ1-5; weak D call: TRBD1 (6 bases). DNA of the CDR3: TGTGCCGGCAGTGGGGTCCGGGACACAGCTTTCAATCAGCCCCAGCATTTT. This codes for CAGSGVRDTAFNQPQHF.